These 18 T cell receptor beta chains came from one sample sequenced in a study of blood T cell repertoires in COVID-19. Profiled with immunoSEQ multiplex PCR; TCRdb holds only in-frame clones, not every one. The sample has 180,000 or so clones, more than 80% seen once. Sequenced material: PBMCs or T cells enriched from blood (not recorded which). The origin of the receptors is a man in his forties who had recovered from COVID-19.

For the CDR3, the DNA is TGTGCCAGTAGTCCCGACAGGTTGGGCGGCTACACCTTC. As protein: CASSPDRLGGYTF. The V call is TRBV19, the J call TRBJ1-2; tentative D call: TRBD1 (6 bases). The CDR3 spans 13 residues. V lost 5 bases, J lost 8 bases, and 15 bases lay in between. CDR1 is LNHDA, CDR2 SQIVND, per germline (reference sequence).

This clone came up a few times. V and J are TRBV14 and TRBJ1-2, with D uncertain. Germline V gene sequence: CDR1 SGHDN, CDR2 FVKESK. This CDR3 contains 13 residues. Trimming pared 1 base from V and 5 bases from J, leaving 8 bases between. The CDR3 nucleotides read TGTGCCAGCAGCCAAGTACAGTCATATGGCTACACCTTC. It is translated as CASSQVQSYGYTF.

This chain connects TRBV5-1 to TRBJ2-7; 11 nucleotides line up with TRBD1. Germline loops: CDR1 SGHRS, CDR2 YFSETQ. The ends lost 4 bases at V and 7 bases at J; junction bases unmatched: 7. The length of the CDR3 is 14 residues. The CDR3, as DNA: TGCGCCAGCAGCCCGGGACAGGGGGGCGGTGAGCAGTACTTC. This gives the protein CASSPGQGGGEQYF.

The DNA of the CDR3 is TGTGCCAGCAGCGTAGGTGTCGGGGGAACCTATAATTCACCCCTCCACTTT. Protein product: CASSVGVGGTYNSPLHF. This chain joins TRBV9 and TRBJ1-6; a possible D gene is TRBD1 (5 bases). V was cut by 0 bases and J by 2 bases, with 12 bases left in between. This CDR3 has 17 amino acids. The germline gives CDR1 SGDLS, CDR2 YYNGEE.

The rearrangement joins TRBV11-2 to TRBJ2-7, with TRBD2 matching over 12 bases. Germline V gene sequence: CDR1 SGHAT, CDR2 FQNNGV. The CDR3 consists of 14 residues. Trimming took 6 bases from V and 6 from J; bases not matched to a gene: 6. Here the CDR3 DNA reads TGTGCCAGCAGGGCCACTAGCGGGGGGACCGAGCAGTACTTC. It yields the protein CASRATSGGTEQYF.

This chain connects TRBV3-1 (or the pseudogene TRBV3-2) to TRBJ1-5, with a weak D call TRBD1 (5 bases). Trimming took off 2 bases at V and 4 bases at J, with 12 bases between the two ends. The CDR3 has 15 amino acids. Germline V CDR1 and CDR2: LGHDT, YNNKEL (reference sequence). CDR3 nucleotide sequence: TGTGCCAGCAGCCAAAATGCGGAGGGGAATCAGCCCCAGCATTTT. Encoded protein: CASSQNAEGNQPQHF.

CDR3 bases: TGTGCCAGCAGTGAAAACAGGGGGCTTTCCTACAATGAGCAGTTCTTC. It specifies CASSENRGLSYNEQFF. V is TRBV28 and J is TRBJ2-1; TRBD1 matches 9 bases. The CDR3 loop spans 16 amino acids. Germline loops: CDR1 MDHEN, CDR2 SYDVKM. Trimming took 5 bases from V and 1 from J; bases not matched to a gene: 6.

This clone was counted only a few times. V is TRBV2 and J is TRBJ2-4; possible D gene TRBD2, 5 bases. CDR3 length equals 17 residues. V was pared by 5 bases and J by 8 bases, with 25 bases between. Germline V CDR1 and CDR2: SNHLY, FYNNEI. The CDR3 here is CASSPLSGLVLWDIQYF. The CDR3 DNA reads TGTGCCAGCAGTCCCCTAAGCGGACTTGTATTGTGGGACATTCAGTACTTC.

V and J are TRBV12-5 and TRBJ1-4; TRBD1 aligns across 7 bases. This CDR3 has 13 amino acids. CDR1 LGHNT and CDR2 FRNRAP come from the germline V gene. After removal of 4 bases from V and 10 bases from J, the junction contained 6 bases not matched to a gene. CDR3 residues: CASGSTSGGKLFF. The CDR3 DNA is TGTGCTAGTGGTTCCACGTCAGGGGGAAAACTGTTTTTT.

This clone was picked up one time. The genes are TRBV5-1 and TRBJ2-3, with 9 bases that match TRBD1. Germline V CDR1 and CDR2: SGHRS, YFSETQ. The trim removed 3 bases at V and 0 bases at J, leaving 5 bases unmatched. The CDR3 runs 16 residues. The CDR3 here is CASSYGQGSSTDTQYF. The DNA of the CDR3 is TGCGCCAGCAGCTATGGACAGGGGTCGAGCACAGATACGCAGTATTTT.

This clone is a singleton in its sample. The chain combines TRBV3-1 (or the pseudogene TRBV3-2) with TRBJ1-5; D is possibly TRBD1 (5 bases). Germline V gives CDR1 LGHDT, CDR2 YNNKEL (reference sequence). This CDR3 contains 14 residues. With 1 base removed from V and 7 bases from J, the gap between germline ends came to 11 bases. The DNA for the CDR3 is TGTGCCAGCAGCCAAGCCGGGGCGGGACAGCCCCAGCATTTT. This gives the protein CASSQAGAGQPQHF.

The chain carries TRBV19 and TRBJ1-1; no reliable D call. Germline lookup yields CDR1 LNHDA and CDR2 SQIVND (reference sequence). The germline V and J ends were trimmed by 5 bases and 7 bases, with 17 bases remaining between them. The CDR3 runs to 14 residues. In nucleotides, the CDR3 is TGTGCCAGTAGTCCCTCAGAGGCAGCACATGAAGCTTTCTTT. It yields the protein CASSPSEAAHEAFF.

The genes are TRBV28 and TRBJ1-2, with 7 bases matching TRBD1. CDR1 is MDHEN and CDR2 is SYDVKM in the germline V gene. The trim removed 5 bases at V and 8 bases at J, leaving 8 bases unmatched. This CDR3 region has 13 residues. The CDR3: CASSPDRLSGYTF. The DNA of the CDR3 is TGTGCCAGCAGTCCGGACAGGTTGAGCGGCTACACCTTC.

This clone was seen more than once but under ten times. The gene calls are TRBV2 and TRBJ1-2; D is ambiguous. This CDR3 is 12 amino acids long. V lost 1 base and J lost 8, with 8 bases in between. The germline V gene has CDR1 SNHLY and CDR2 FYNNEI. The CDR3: CASSEGSSGYTF. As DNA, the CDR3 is TGTGCCAGCAGTGAAGGGAGCAGCGGCTACACCTTC.

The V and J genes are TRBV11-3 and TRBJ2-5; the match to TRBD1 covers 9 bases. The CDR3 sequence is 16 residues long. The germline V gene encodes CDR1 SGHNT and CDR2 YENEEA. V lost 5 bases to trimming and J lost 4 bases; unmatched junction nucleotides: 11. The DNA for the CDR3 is TGTGCCAGCAGCCTAGGGACAGGGTCGACTTCAGAGACCCAGTACTTC. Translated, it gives CASSLGTGSTSETQYF. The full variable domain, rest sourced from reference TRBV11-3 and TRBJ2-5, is EAGVVQSPRYKIIEKKQPVAFWCNPISGHNTLYWYLQNLGQGPELLIRYENEEAVDDSQLPKDRFSAERLKGVDSTLKIQPAELGDSAVYLCASSLGTGSTSETQYFGPGTRLLVL.

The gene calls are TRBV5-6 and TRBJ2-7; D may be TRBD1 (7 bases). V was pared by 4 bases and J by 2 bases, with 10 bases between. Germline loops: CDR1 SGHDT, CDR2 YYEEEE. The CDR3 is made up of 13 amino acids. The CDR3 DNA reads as TGTGCCAGCAGCCGCGGGACAGCCTACGAGCAGTACTTC. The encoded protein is CASSRGTAYEQYF.

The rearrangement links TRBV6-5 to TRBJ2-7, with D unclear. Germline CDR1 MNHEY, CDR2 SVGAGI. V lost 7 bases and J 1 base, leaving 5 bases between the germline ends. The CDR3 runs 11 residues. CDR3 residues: CASTYSYEQYF. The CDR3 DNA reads TGTGCCAGCACCTATTCCTACGAGCAGTACTTC.

CDR3 DNA sequence: TGTGCCACCAGTGCGGACGGGAGTAATAAGCAGTACTTC. Its translation: CATSADGSNKQYF. The gene calls are TRBV24-1 and TRBJ2-7; possible D gene TRBD2, 6 bases. V was clipped by 5 bases and J by 8 bases, with 15 bases between them. Germline values: CDR1 KGHDR, CDR2 SFDVKD. The CDR3 is 13 residues long.